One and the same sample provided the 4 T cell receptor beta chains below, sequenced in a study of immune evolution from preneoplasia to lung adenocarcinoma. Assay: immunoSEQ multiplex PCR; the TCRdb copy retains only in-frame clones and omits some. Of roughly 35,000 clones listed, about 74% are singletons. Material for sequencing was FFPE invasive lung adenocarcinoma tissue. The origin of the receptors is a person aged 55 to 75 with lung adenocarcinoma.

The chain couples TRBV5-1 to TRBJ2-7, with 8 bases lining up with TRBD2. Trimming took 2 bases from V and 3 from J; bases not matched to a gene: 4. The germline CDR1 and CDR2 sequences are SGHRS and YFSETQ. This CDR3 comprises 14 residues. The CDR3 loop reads CASSLSAGDYEQYF. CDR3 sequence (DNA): TGCGCCAGCAGCTTATCAGCGGGGGACTACGAGCAGTACTTC.

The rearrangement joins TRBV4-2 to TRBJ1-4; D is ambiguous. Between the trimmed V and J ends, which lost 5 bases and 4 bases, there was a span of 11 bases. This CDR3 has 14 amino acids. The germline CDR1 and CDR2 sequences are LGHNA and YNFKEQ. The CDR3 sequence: CASSLQPYNEKLFF. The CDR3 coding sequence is TGTGCCAGCAGCTTACAGCCTTATAATGAAAAACTGTTTTTT.

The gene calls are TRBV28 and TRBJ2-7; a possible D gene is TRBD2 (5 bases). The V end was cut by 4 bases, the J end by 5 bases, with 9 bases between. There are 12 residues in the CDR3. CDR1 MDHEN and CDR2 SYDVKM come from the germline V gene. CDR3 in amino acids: CASSYGINEQYF. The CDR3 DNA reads TGTGCCAGCAGTTACGGGATCAACGAGCAGTACTTC.

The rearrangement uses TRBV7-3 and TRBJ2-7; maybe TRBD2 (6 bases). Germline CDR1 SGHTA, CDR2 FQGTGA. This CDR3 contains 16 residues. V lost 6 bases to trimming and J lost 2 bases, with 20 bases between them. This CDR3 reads CASRLGYSGTTYEQYF. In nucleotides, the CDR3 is TGTGCCAGCAGACTCGGATATAGCGGTACTACCTACGAGCAGTACTTC.